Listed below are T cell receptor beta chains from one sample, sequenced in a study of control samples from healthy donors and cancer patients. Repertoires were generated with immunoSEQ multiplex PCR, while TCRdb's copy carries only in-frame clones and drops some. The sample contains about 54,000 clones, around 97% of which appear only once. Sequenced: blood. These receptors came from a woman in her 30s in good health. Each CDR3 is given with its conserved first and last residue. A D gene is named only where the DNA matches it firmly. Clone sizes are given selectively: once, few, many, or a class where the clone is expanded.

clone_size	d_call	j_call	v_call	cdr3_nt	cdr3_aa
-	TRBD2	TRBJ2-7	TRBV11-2	TGTGCCAGCAGCTTAGATGGGCTAGCGGGACGGTACTTC	CASSLDGLAGRYF
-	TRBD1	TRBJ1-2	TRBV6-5	TGTGCCAGCAGTTATACGGGACAGGGAGGTGGCTACACCTTC	CASSYTGQGGGYTF
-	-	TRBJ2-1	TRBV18	TGTGCCAGCTCAACACAGGCCGTCAATGAGCAGTTCTTC	CASSTQAVNEQFF
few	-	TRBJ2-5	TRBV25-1	TGTGCCAGCAGTGATCTTGGGGGGGAGACCCAGTACTTC	CASSDLGGETQYF
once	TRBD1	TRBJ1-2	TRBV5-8	TGTGCCAGCAGCTTGTGGGGACAGGAATCCTATGGCTACACCTTC	CASSLWGQESYGYTF
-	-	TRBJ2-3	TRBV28	TGTGCCAGCAGTTTACCCGGGCAATTCGGAGATACGCAGTATTTT	CASSLPGQFGDTQYF
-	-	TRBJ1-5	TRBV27	TGTGCCAGCAGTTTCCATAGCAATCAGCCCCAGCATTTT	CASSFHSNQPQHF
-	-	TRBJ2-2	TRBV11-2	TGTGCCAGCAGCTTATATAGCAGGAACACCGGGGAGCTGTTTTTT	CASSLYSRNTGELFF
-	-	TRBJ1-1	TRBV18	TGTGCCAGCTCACATTTAAACACTGAAGCTTTCTTT	CASSHLNTEAFF
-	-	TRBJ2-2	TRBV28	TGTGCCAGCAGTTGGACCGGCGGGAACACCGGGGAGCTGTTTTTT	CASSWTGGNTGELFF
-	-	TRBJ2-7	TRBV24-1	TGTGCCACCTGGGCCATGGGTCCCGGGGAGCAGTACTTC	CATWAMGPGEQYF
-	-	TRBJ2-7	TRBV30	TGTGCCTGGACCCCAGCAGCCAACTACTACGAGCAGTACTTC	CAWTPAANYYEQYF
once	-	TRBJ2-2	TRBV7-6	TGTGCCAGCAGCTTAGGTCTAGCGAGCACCGGGGAGCTGTTTTTT	CASSLGLASTGELFF
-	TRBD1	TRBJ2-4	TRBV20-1	TGCAGTGCTAGTCAAAGCACGACAGGGTTAGTCATTCAGTACTTC	CSASQSTTGLVIQYF
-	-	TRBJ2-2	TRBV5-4	TGTGCCAGCAGCCGGAGGACTACGAACACCGGGGAGCTGTTTTTT	CASSRRTTNTGELFF
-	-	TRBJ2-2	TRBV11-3	TGTGCCAGCAGCCCTATTGGGTCTGGGGAGCTGTTTTTT	CASSPIGSGELFF
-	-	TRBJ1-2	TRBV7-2	TGTGCCAGCAGCTTACGCACCTATGGCTACACCTTC	CASSLRTYGYTF
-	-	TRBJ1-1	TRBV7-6	TGTGCCAGCAGCTTAGGTTCGAACACTGAAGCTTTCTTT	CASSLGSNTEAFF
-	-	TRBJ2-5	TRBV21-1	TGTGCCAGCAGCAAAGAGGGGGGCGAGACAGGGAGTGGCGAGACCCAGTACTTC	CASSKEGGETGSGETQYF
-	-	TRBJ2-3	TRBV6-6	TGTGCCAGCAGTTACTCCTTAGATACGCAGTATTTT	CASSYSLDTQYF
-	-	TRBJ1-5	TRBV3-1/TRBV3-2	TGTGCCAGCAGCCAAGGTGCCGGCGGGAGTCAGCCCCAGCATTTT	CASSQGAGGSQPQHF
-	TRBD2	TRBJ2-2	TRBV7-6	TGTGCCAGCAGCTCTTGGAGCGGGAGTCAGACCGGGGAGCTGTTTTTT	CASSSWSGSQTGELFF
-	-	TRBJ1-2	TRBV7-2	TGTGCCAGCAGCTCCCGGGCCCCCGATGTGGCTGGCTACACCTTC	CASSSRAPDVAGYTF
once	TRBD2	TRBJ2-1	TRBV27	TGTGCCAGCAGTGATAGCGGGAGAGTTGGAAATGAGCAGTTCTTC	CASSDSGRVGNEQFF
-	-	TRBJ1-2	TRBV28	TGTGCCAGCAGTTCATCGGACTTCTATGGCTACACCTTC	CASSSSDFYGYTF
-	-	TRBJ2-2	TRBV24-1	TGTGCCACCAGTGATTTTCGGGACACCGGGGAGCTGTTTTTT	CATSDFRDTGELFF
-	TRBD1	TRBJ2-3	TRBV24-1	TGTGCCACCAGTGATACTACAGCGGACAGGGGCCCCCCAGATACGCAGTATTTT	CATSDTTADRGPPDTQYF
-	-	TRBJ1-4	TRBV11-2	TGTGCCAGCAGTGGTACAGGGTCCACTAATGAAAAACTGTTTTTT	CASSGTGSTNEKLFF
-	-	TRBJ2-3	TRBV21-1	TGTGCCAGCAGCGAGCGTGGGCTAGCGCTATTTAACACAGATACGCAGTATTTT	CASSERGLALFNTDTQYF
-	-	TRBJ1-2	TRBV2	TGTGCCAGCAGTGTTGGGGATGGGATTTCGGGCTACACCTTC	CASSVGDGISGYTF
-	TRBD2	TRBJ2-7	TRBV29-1	TGCAGCGTCTCGGGGGGCTCCTACGAGCAGTACTTC	CSVSGGSYEQYF
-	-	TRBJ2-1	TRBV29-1	TGCAGCGTTGTGGGGGTCGATGAGCAGTTCTTC	CSVVGVDEQFF
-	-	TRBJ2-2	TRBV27	TGTGCCAGCAGTTTAAGTGGGGGTAGACGATGGACCGGGGAGCTGTTTTTT	CASSLSGGRRWTGELFF
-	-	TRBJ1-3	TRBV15	TGTGCCACCAGCAGAGATCGAGCGCTTACGTTCTTAGAACGGCGAAACTCCTCTGGAAACACCATATATTTT	CATSRDRALTFLERRNSSGNTIYF
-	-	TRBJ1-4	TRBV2	TGTGCCAGCAGTCGACAGGCTTACAATGAAAAACTGTTTTTT	CASSRQAYNEKLFF
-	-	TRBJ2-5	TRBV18	TGTGCCAGCTCAAGTAGGCCAGGACAAGAGACCCAGTACTTC	CASSSRPGQETQYF
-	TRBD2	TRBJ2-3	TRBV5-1	TGCGCCAGCAGCTTGGGTGTCCCCGGGACTAGCGGGATTTCACAGGCAGATACGCAGTATTTT	CASSLGVPGTSGISQADTQYF
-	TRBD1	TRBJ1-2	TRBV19	TGTGCCAGTAGTACGGGACAGGGGAACTATGGCTACACCTTC	CASSTGQGNYGYTF
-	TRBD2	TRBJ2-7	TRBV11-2	TGTGCCAGCAGCTTAGATGGGCTAGCGGGACGGTGCTTC	CASSLDGLAGRCF
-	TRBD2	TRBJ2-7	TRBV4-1	TGCGCCAGCAGCCAAGCGGGGGGGGTTTTCGAGCAGTACTTC	CASSQAGGVFEQYF
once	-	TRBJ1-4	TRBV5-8	TGTGCCAGCAGCTTGATGGGAGGGGCCGGGGAAAAACTGTTTTTT	CASSLMGGAGEKLFF
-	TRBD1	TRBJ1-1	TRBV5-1	TGCGCCAGCAGCTTACCGGGACAGACGAACACTGAAGCTTTCTTT	CASSLPGQTNTEAFF
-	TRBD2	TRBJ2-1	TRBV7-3	TGTGCCAGCAGCTTAACACGGGGCGGGAGGGGGAATGAGCAGTTCTTC	CASSLTRGGRGNEQFF
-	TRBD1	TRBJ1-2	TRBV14	TGTGCCAGCAGCCAAGGACAGGGAGCTAACTATGGCTACACCTTC	CASSQGQGANYGYTF
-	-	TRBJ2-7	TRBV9	TGTGCCAGCCCGACGAGGGGAGCGACCCAAAGGGCCTCCGAGCAGTACTTC	CASPTRGATQRASEQYF
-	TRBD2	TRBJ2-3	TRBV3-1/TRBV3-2	TGTGCCAGCAGCCCCGACGCGGGGGGAGATACGCAGTATTTT	CASSPDAGGDTQYF
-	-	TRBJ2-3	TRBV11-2	TGTGCCAGCAGCATGACAGAAGATTTCACAGATACGCAGTATTTT	CASSMTEDFTDTQYF
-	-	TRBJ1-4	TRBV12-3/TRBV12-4	TGTGCCAGCACCCCGGGACATGGTGAAAAACTGTTTTTT	CASTPGHGEKLFF
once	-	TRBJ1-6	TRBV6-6	TGTGCCAGCAGACTCAGGGCCGGTACACCCCTCCACTTT	CASRLRAGTPLHF
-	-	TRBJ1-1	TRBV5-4	TGTGCCAGCAACCGGGACACTATAAAGAACACTGAAGCTTTCTTT	CASNRDTIKNTEAFF
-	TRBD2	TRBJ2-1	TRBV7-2	TGTGCCAGCAGCTTAGGCGGCGGGAGGTTTGAGCAGTTCTTC	CASSLGGGRFEQFF
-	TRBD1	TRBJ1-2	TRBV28	TGTGCCAGCAGTCGCGACAGGGTGGTTTTAGGCTACACCTTC	CASSRDRVVLGYTF
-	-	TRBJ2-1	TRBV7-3	TGTGCCAGCAGCCCAAGTGGCGCAGAGCAGTTCTTC	CASSPSGAEQFF
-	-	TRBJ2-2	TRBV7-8	TGTGCCAGCAGCTTATCCCCACACAGTACCGGGGAGCTGTTTTTT	CASSLSPHSTGELFF
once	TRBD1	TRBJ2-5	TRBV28	TGTGCCAGCAGGATGGATTACTCGTCCGGGACAGGGGATCGGGAGACCCAGTACTTC	CASRMDYSSGTGDRETQYF